The clone carrying this T cell receptor (beta chain) has just a few counts. The antigen is unknown. The data stem from a study of T cell repertoires in cytomegalovirus infection. Study-level information: From public TCR beta signatures came an indication of both CMV infection and matching HLA type.

This CDR3 is 13 amino acids long. In germline, CDR1 is MNHEY, CDR2 SVGAGI. V lost 4 bases and J lost 4, with 11 bases in between. From the reads, TCRdb called clonotypes with MiXCR, one entry per CDR3 protein. The table lists roughly 230,000 distinct CDR3 sequences, approximately 13% of them singletons. Study results and caveats: Frequencies of public TCR beta families were cumulated, and this identified carriers of CMV plus the relevant HLA. Dominating the ex vivo response were TCR beta clonotypes that were CMV-specific and HLA-C-restricted.

V is TRBV6-5 and J is TRBJ2-7; possible D gene TRBD1, 5 bases. This clonotype was obtained from a human donor in good health (CMV status not recorded). Some clones in this sample may be carry-over from other donors' samples. Sequenced input: PBMCs. CDR3 nucleotide sequence: TGTGCCAGCAGTTTAGGACAATATTACGAGCAGTACTTC. Protein product: CASSLGQYYEQYF.